One sample yielded the 24 T cell receptor beta chains listed below, sequenced in a study of response to subunit inactivated influenza vaccine. TCRdb fed the RT-PCR reads into MiXCR, producing one record per CDR3 protein. Altogether about 150,000 distinct CDR3 sequences are present, around 10% being singletons, with the ten largest covering around 35%. The specimen was CD8+ T cells sorted from PBMCs, collected less than 30 months after vaccination. These TCRs come from a man between 50 and 70 years old who received an inactivated influenza vaccine.

This clonotype has only a few counts. V and J are TRBV5-6 and TRBJ2-2; 9 nucleotides match TRBD2. V shed 3 bases and J 6 bases; nucleotides not matched to a gene: 3. The CDR3 covers 14 residues. The germline gives CDR1 SGHDT, CDR2 YYEEEE. The CDR3 nucleotides are TGTGCCAGCAGCTGGGGACTAGCTCCCGGGGAGCTGTTTTTT. Translation: CASSWGLAPGELFF.

The chain combines TRBV29-1 with TRBJ2-3, with 9 nucleotides matching TRBD1. This CDR3 contains 14 residues. The J segment lost 4 bases and the V segment lost 6 bases, leaving 8 bases of the junction unmatched. Per germline, CDR1 SQVTM and CDR2 ANQGSEA. The DNA of the CDR3 is TGCAGCGTCCCGGGGACAGGGCCCGCAGATACGCAGTATTTT. Translated: CSVPGTGPADTQYF.

J is TRBJ2-1 and V is TRBV9; TRBD2 might be the D (6 bases). V was cut by 3 bases and J by 3 bases, with 16 bases left in between. CDR3 length: 16 residues. Per germline, CDR1 SGDLS and CDR2 YYNGEE. The CDR3 is CASSAEGGVIYNEQFF. DNA for the CDR3: TGTGCCAGCAGCGCCGAAGGCGGGGTAATCTACAATGAGCAGTTCTTC.

The V call is TRBV20-1, the J call TRBJ2-1, with TRBD1 as a possible D gene (7 bases). Germline CDR1 is DFQATT and CDR2 is SNEGSKA (reference sequence). This CDR3 has 14 residues. With 6 bases removed from V and 2 bases from J, the gap between germline ends came to 14 bases. This CDR3 is CSAAGTVTYNEQFF. In nucleotides, the CDR3 is TGCAGTGCCGCGGGGACAGTCACCTACAATGAGCAGTTCTTC.

This clonotype has more than one count but fewer than ten. The DNA of the CDR3 is TGTGCCAGCACCATAGCGGGGCCCTACAATGAGCAGTTCTTC. It encodes CASTIAGPYNEQFF. The genes are TRBV6-1 and TRBJ2-1; 8 bases map to TRBD2. V trimming: 7 bases; J trimming: 2 bases; junction bases outside the gene matches: 4. This CDR3 is 14 amino acids long. Germline loops: CDR1 MNHNS, CDR2 SASEGT.

This clonotype was detected many times. The chain joins TRBV12-3 or TRBV12-4 to TRBJ2-1; 11 bases align to TRBD2. The CDR3 contains 17 residues. V dropped 6 bases and J dropped 6; count of bases not matched to a gene: 13. CDR3 in amino acids: CASSTGTSGPRTNEQFF. The CDR3 DNA reads TGTGCCAGCAGCACCGGGACTAGCGGCCCCCGGACCAATGAGCAGTTCTTC.

This chain uses TRBV28 with TRBJ1-5; 7 bases are shared with TRBD1. Germline trimming cut 5 bases from V and 3 bases from J; bases unmatched to any gene: 4. This CDR3 region has 14 residues. From germline, CDR1 is MDHEN and CDR2 SYDVKM. CDR3 region: CASSTGQYNQPQHF. The CDR3, as DNA: TGTGCCAGCAGTACGGGACAGTACAATCAGCCCCAGCATTTT.

This clonotype was seen only a few times. V usage is TRBV9 and J usage is TRBJ2-3; a weak D match, TRBD2 (6 bases). CDR3 size: 14 residues. Per the germline V gene, CDR1 is SGDLS and CDR2 is YYNGEE. V gave up 7 bases and J gave up 4 bases, with 16 bases separating them. Here the CDR3 DNA reads TGTGCCAGCGAGAGAGGTGGAGGGGCAGATACGCAGTATTTT. Translation gives CASERGGGADTQYF.

This clonotype was counted many times. The V gene is TRBV6-1, the J gene TRBJ2-1, with D maybe TRBD1 (6 bases). Trimming stripped 5 bases from V and 6 bases from J, with 17 bases between. The CDR3 has 15 residues. Germline V gene sequence: CDR1 MNHNS, CDR2 SASEGT. The CDR3 loop is CASSQDLTGSNEQFF. The CDR3 nucleotides are TGTGCCAGCAGTCAAGACCTTACAGGGTCCAATGAGCAGTTCTTC.

This clonotype turned up a few times. V usage is TRBV3-1 and J usage is TRBJ2-5, with D maybe TRBD1 (5 bases). The CDR3 is 15 amino acids. The germline V gene has CDR1 LGHDT and CDR2 YNNKEL (reference sequence). Trimming removed 0 bases at V and 2 bases at J, with 10 bases between. The CDR3: CASSQDNRQQETQYF. The CDR3 nucleotides read TGTGCCAGCAGCCAAGACAACAGGCAGCAAGAGACCCAGTACTTC.

This clonotype has a count of ten or more. The chain combines TRBV7-9 with TRBJ1-2, with 11 bases identical to TRBD1. Germline lookup yields CDR1 SEHNR and CDR2 FQNEAQ (reference sequence). The length of the CDR3 is 16 residues. V gave up 5 bases and J gave up 2 bases; unmatched junction bases: 7. Here the CDR3 reads CASSTDRGPKNYGYTF. CDR3 sequence (DNA): TGTGCCAGCAGCACGGACAGGGGGCCTAAAAACTATGGCTACACCTTC.

The V and J genes are TRBV28 and TRBJ1-4; D may be TRBD1 (6 bases). Germline CDR1 reads MDHEN; CDR2 reads SYDVKM. Trimming removed 8 bases from V and 0 bases from J, with 16 bases in between. The CDR3 contains 16 residues. Here the CDR3 reads CASSTGTTTTNEKLFF. The CDR3 bases are TGTGCCAGCTCAACCGGGACAACGACAACTAATGAAAAACTGTTTTTT.

This clonotype was seen a handful of times. This rearrangement joins TRBV7-4 to TRBJ2-5, with a possible D match to TRBD2 (6 bases). V lost 8 bases and J 5 bases, leaving 9 bases between the germline ends. Per the germline V gene, CDR1 is SGHVT and CDR2 is SQSDAQ. The CDR3 is made up of 11 amino acids. The CDR3 DNA is TGTGCCAGCCTTGGGAGGGAGACCCAGTACTTC. Its translation is CASLGRETQYF.

The sample holds a few counts of this clonotype. The V and J genes are TRBV5-1 and TRBJ2-1, with D perhaps matching TRBD2 (6 bases). The CDR3 runs to 15 residues. V was trimmed by 4 bases and J by 8 bases, leaving 19 bases between them. Germline-derived CDR1 and CDR2 are SGHRS and YFSETQ. CDR3 bases: TGCGCCAGCAGCGGGGGACTCTTTGGAGGCGATGAGCAGTTCTTC. Translated: CASSGGLFGGDEQFF.

This chain joins TRBV13 and TRBJ2-5; TRBD1 matches 9 bases. This CDR3 is 15 amino acids long. The trim removed 4 bases at V and 0 bases at J, leaving 3 bases unmatched. CDR1 and CDR2 (germline): PRHDT, FYEKMQ (reference sequence). The CDR3 DNA reads as TGTGCCAGCAGCTCGGACAGGGGATACCAAGAGACCCAGTACTTC. This sequence encodes CASSSDRGYQETQYF.

This clonotype was counted a few times. The chain carries TRBV3-1 and TRBJ1-1, with no clear D. The germline V gene encodes CDR1 LGHDT and CDR2 YNNKEL (reference sequence). The ends were cut back, 0 bases at V and 3 bases at J, with 8 bases in the middle. The CDR3 runs 14 residues. The CDR3, as DNA: TGTGCCAGCAGCCAAGAGAGGGTAGACACTGAAGCTTTCTTT. It is translated as CASSQERVDTEAFF.

This chain links TRBV20-1 with TRBJ2-3, with no clear D. CDR1 and CDR2 from the germline V gene are DFQATT and SNEGSKA (reference sequence). Trimming cost V 1 base and J 5 bases, with 16 bases left between them. This CDR3 comprises 15 residues. The CDR3 coding sequence is TGCAGTGCTAGAGGCCGGCGGAACACTGGAGATACGCAGTATTTT. It yields the protein CSARGRRNTGDTQYF.

This clonotype was observed a few times. V is TRBV29-1 and J is TRBJ2-3; 9 nucleotides match TRBD2. The ends lost 1 base at V and 2 bases at J; junction bases unmatched: 4. Germline assignment: CDR1 SQVTM and CDR2 ANQGSEA. The CDR3 is 15 amino acids. The CDR3 DNA reads as TGCAGCGTTGAAGGCCTAGCGGGGATCACAGATACGCAGTATTTT. Residues: CSVEGLAGITDTQYF.

The sample holds a few counts of this clonotype. The V and J genes are TRBV6-5 and TRBJ1-1, with TRBD1 identical over 11 bases. Germline-derived CDR1 and CDR2 are MNHEY and SVGAGI. J was trimmed by 4 bases and V by 2 bases; bases with no gene match: 6. The CDR3 sequence is 16 residues long. The CDR3 loop is CASSYGTGGIGTEAFF. Here the CDR3 DNA reads TGTGCCAGCAGTTACGGGACAGGGGGTATAGGCACTGAAGCTTTCTTT.

This clonotype came up a few times. V and J are TRBV14 and TRBJ2-7; 11 bases are a match to TRBD1. The CDR3 contains 14 residues. V lost 5 bases and J lost 4; bases outside the gene matches: 4. Germline V gives CDR1 SGHDN, CDR2 FVKESK. The DNA of the CDR3 is TGTGCCAGCAGCTGGGGACAGGGGGTATACGAGCAGTACTTC. The encoded protein is CASSWGQGVYEQYF.

This clonotype was seen at least ten times. The rearrangement uses TRBV12-3 or TRBV12-4 and TRBJ2-1, with D uncertain. Trimming removed 5 bases from V and 4 bases from J, with 9 bases in between. CDR3 length: 13 residues. This CDR3 is CASSPETYNEQFF. DNA for the CDR3: TGTGCCAGCAGTCCCGAGACGTACAATGAGCAGTTCTTC.

The V and J genes are TRBV14 and TRBJ2-2; a weak D match, TRBD2 (6 bases). The V gene lost 0 bases and the J gene lost 4 bases, with 15 bases spanning the gap. The CDR3 is 17 residues long. CDR1 and CDR2 from the germline V gene are SGHDN and FVKESK. CDR3 sequence: CASSQDQAGGGTGELFF. The CDR3 DNA is TGTGCCAGCAGCCAAGATCAGGCCGGGGGTGGCACCGGGGAGCTGTTTTTT.

This clonotype is medium-sized in the sample. The chain couples TRBV7-9 to TRBJ2-3, with 7 bases that match TRBD2. Looked up from germline, CDR1 is SEHNR and CDR2 is FQNEAQ (reference sequence). The V segment lost 10 bases and the J segment 5 bases; nucleotides outside the gene matches: 18. There are 16 residues in the CDR3. CDR3 sequence reads: CATQGAGRVVGDTQYF. DNA of the CDR3: TGTGCCACCCAGGGAGCGGGAAGAGTGGTGGGAGATACGCAGTATTTT. Based on the CDR3 plus reference TRBV7-9 and TRBJ2-3, the full variable domain is DTGVSQNPRHKITKRGQNVTFRCDPISEHNRLYWYRQTLGQGPEFLTYFQNEAQLEKSRLLSDRFSAERPKGSFSTLEIQRTEQGDSAMYLCATQGAGRVVGDTQYFGPGTRLTVL.

This clonotype turned up a few times. This CDR3 reads CSARPLAGSYNEQFF. DNA for the CDR3: TGCAGTGCTAGACCCCTAGCGGGTTCCTACAATGAGCAGTTCTTC. The chain is built from TRBV20-1 and TRBJ2-1; TRBD2 agrees at 8 bases. V lost 2 bases to trimming and J lost 1 base; unmatched junction nucleotides: 4. CDR1 and CDR2 (germline): DFQATT, SNEGSKA (reference sequence). The CDR3 sequence is 15 residues long.